What follows is one TCR beta chain and its context. Antigen: not known. This sample was taken from a study of shared clonotypes between healthy human individuals. Study findings and constraints: Across several donors, naive CD4 shared around 5%, naive CD8 more than 3%, memory CD4 2% to 2.5%, memory CD8 0.4%.

V was shortened by 6 bases and J by 5 bases, with 17 bases between the two germline ends. Germline V CDR1 and CDR2: MGHDK, SYGVNS. The CDR3 has 14 residues. TCRdb's table, derived via immunoSEQ multiplex PCR, lists solely in-frame clones and lacks some. The table has roughly 2.2 million clones, about 90% seen once. This TCR derives from a man between 18 and 35 years old in good health. Some clones in this sample may be carry-over from other donors' samples. The J gene is TRBJ2-7, the V gene TRBV25-1, with D possibly being TRBD1 or TRBD2 (5 bases each). Source material: naive CD4+ T cells from PBMCs. Documented subset: CD45RA+ positively selected. CDR3 coding DNA: TGTGCCAGCAGGGGACCGAGTGAGAGGCACGAGCAGTACTTC. This sequence encodes CASRGPSERHEQYF.